Below, 2 T cell receptor beta chains from the same sample are listed, as sequenced in a study of beta chain features in type 1 diabetes. The whole isolated RNA underwent reverse transcription, so sequencing captured expressed TCRB transcripts. Profiling relied on immunoSEQ multiplex PCR, and the TCRdb table lists in-frame clones only, not all of them. This table has 900,000 or so clones, 15% to 20% appearing once. Sequencing was carried out using naive CD4+ T cells from blood. The receptors here all came from a woman aged 18-35 years in good health.

The chain couples TRBV5-1 to TRBJ2-7; D is perhaps TRBD1 or TRBD2 (5 bases each). There are 14 residues in the CDR3. Germline V CDR1 and CDR2: SGHRS, YFSETQ. Trimming cost V 0 bases and J 5 bases, with 12 bases left between them. CDR3 sequence (DNA): TGCGCCAGCAGCTTGGAGGGTGGGACCCACGAGCAGTACTTC. Its translation: CASSLEGGTHEQYF. Complete variable domain (other parts from reference TRBV5-1 and TRBJ2-7): KAGVTQTPRYLIKTRGQQVTLSCSPISGHRSVSWYQQTPGQGLQFLFEYFSETQRNKGNFPGRFSGRQFSNSRSEMNVSTLELGDSALYLCASSLEGGTHEQYFGPGTRLTVT.

This clone turned up a few times. The chain has TRBV29-1 and TRBJ2-5; the match to TRBD2 covers 9 bases. CDR1 is SQVTM, CDR2 ANQGSEA, per germline. Trimming cost V 7 bases and J 4 bases; bases outside gene matches: 10. The CDR3 loop spans 14 amino acids. In DNA form, the CDR3 reads TGCAGCGGGCGGTACCGAGCGGGAGGAGAGACCCAGTACTTC. Its translation is CSGRYRAGGETQYF.